Listed here are 3 T cell receptor beta chains from one sample, sequenced in a study of OX40 agonist ivuxolimab in advanced cancers. Produced via immunoSEQ multiplex PCR; TCRdb's table is partial and in-frame only. The repertoire holds tens of thousands of clones, with around four fifths as singletons. Sequences were derived from CD4+ or CD8+ T cells sorted from blood, sampled in a trial of the OX40 agonist ivuxolimab. The source of these receptors is an adult with an advanced solid tumor such as melanoma, head and neck, liver or kidney cancer.

This clone was seen only a few times. The chain joins TRBV14 to TRBJ2-1; TRBD1 agrees at 7 bases. J gave up 0 bases and V 3 bases, and 5 bases lay outside the gene matches. The CDR3 spans 16 residues. Germline CDR1 reads SGHDN; CDR2 reads FVKESK. In DNA, the CDR3 is TGTGCCAGCAGCCACCCTAGGGACAGCTCCTACAATGAGCAGTTCTTC. This codes for CASSHPRDSSYNEQFF. Complete variable domain (other parts from reference TRBV14 and TRBJ2-1): EAGVTQFPSHSVIEKGQTVTLRCDPISGHDNLYWYRRVMGKEIKFLLHFVKESKQDESGMPNNRFLAERTGGTYSTLKVQPAELEDSGVYFCASSHPRDSSYNEQFFGPGTRLTVL.

The CDR3 region is CASSIDVWSHTEAFF. The CDR3 DNA reads as TGTGCCAGTAGTATAGATGTTTGGAGTCACACTGAAGCTTTCTTT. The chain recombines TRBV19 with TRBJ1-1; D unclear. This CDR3 has 15 residues. The V end lost 0 bases, the J end lost 3 bases, and 11 bases lay between the germline ends. Germline CDR1 and CDR2: LNHDA and SQIVND (reference sequence).

The chain carries TRBV6-5 and TRBJ1-1, with TRBD1 matching 10 bases. The CDR3 has 15 amino acids. With 0 bases clipped from V and 5 bases from J, the junction kept 3 bases outside the gene matches. The germline CDR1 and CDR2 sequences are MNHEY and SVGAGI. CDR3 DNA sequence: TGTGCCAGCAGTTACTCGGACAGGGGGGTAACTGAAGCTTTCTTT. Encoded protein: CASSYSDRGVTEAFF.